One and the same sample provided the 16 T cell receptor beta chains below, sequenced in a study of cytomegalovirus exposure and HLA in healthy donors. The PCR had 60 Vbeta and 13 Jbeta primers. TCRdb keeps only in-frame clones here, not all; method: immunoSEQ multiplex PCR. The record lists around 76,000 clones, of which the ten most abundant hold 4.5% to 6%. The sample taken for sequencing was PBMCs. The receptors shown here come from a man in his forties or fifties in good health and CMV-seronegative.

The chain employs TRBV5-1 and TRBJ1-6; 10 nucleotides match TRBD1. This CDR3 is 17 amino acids long. The V segment lost 4 bases and the J segment 8 bases; nucleotides outside the gene matches: 12. Germline loops: CDR1 SGHRS, CDR2 YFSETQ. CDR3 amino acids: CASSIGQGGPADSPLHF. CDR3 coding DNA: TGCGCCAGCAGCATAGGACAGGGGGGCCCAGCGGATTCACCCCTCCACTTT.

The rearrangement links TRBV9 to TRBJ1-1; the D gene is possibly TRBD1 (6 bases). The germline V gene has CDR1 SGDLS and CDR2 YYNGEE. This CDR3 is built from 15 residues. Trimming shortened V by 0 bases and J by 7 bases, and 16 bases separated the two germline ends. The CDR3 DNA is TGTGCCAGCAGCGTAGGGGCGACAGGAACGTATGAAGCTTTCTTT. It translates to CASSVGATGTYEAFF.

This chain uses TRBV18 with TRBJ2-3; D is unclear. The CDR3 is 13 residues long. The V and J ends lost 6 bases and 0 bases respectively, with 7 bases between them. CDR1 is KGHSH, CDR2 LQKENI, per germline. CDR3 sequence (DNA): TGTGCCAGCTCGCCAGGCAGCACAGATACGCAGTATTTT. Its translation: CASSPGSTDTQYF.

V and J are TRBV2 and TRBJ1-2; no reliable D call. The CDR3 contains 14 residues. Germline-derived CDR1 and CDR2 are SNHLY and FYNNEI. V was cut by 0 bases and J by 3 bases, with 8 bases left in between. The CDR3 protein is CASSEAGTHYGYTF. CDR3 nucleotide sequence: TGTGCCAGCAGTGAAGCGGGCACCCACTATGGCTACACCTTC.

The rearrangement joins TRBV6-4 to TRBJ2-2; 8 bases line up with TRBD2. CDR3 length equals 15 residues. Germline lookup yields CDR1 MRHNA and CDR2 SNTAGT. Unmatched junction bases numbered 5, after V lost 5 bases and J lost 3 bases. The CDR3 region has the DNA TGTGCCAGCAGTCCTTCGCGGGGGGACACCGGGGAGCTGTTTTTT. Its protein is CASSPSRGDTGELFF.

This rearrangement joins TRBV5-6 to TRBJ1-3; D gene uncertain. The V gene lost 0 bases and the J gene lost 0 bases, with 7 bases spanning the gap. Germline values: CDR1 SGHDT, CDR2 YYEEEE. The CDR3 extends over 15 amino acids. This CDR3 reads CASSLDILSGNTIYF. CDR3 DNA: TGTGCCAGCAGCTTGGACATTCTCTCTGGAAACACCATATATTTT.

J is TRBJ2-5 and V is TRBV15; 9 bases are a match to TRBD2. V lost 3 bases to trimming and J lost 3 bases; unmatched junction nucleotides: 2. CDR1 is LNHNV and CDR2 is YYDKDF in the germline V gene (reference sequence). CDR3 length equals 14 residues. Written as DNA, the CDR3 is TGTGCCACCAGCAGGAGGACTAGCGAAGAGACCCAGTACTTC. Its translation: CATSRRTSEETQYF.

The chain is built from TRBV5-1 and TRBJ1-1; weak D call: TRBD1 (6 bases). The germline V gene encodes CDR1 SGHRS and CDR2 YFSETQ. V was trimmed by 0 bases and J by 4 bases, leaving 10 bases between them. CDR3 length: 14 residues. CDR3 sequence: CASSLGGQPTEAFF. DNA for the CDR3: TGCGCCAGCAGCTTGGGCGGACAGCCCACTGAAGCTTTCTTT.

This chain connects TRBV19 to TRBJ1-2, with 8 bases aligning to TRBD1. Germline CDR1 and CDR2: LNHDA and SQIVND (reference sequence). V was pared by 9 bases and J by 4 bases, with 7 bases of the junction left unmatched. This CDR3 is built from 13 residues. The CDR3 nucleotides read TGTGCCAGCGACAGGGGAGAGAGCTATGGCTACACCTTC. Translating it yields CASDRGESYGYTF.

This rearrangement joins TRBV6-5 to TRBJ1-2; D might be TRBD1 (5 bases). The V gene's germline CDR1 is MNHEY and CDR2 SVGAGI. Trimming shortened V by 9 bases and J by 0 bases, and 14 bases separated the two germline ends. CDR3 length equals 14 residues. CDR3 sequence reads: CASTRDGTNYGYTF. In nucleotides, the CDR3 is TGTGCCAGTACGCGGGACGGAACTAACTATGGCTACACCTTC.

The gene calls are TRBV28 and TRBJ2-7; the match to TRBD2 covers 7 bases. Germline trimming cut 11 bases from V and 1 base from J; bases unmatched to any gene: 8. The CDR3 is made up of 13 amino acids. Per germline, CDR1 MDHEN and CDR2 SYDVKM. CDR3 DNA: TGTGCCGCTGGGGAGGGTGGTTCCTACGAGCAGTACTTC. Translation: CAAGEGGSYEQYF.

This chain joins TRBV4-3 and TRBJ2-2; the D gene is possibly TRBD2 (6 bases). Germline V gives CDR1 LGHNA, CDR2 YSLEER. V was cut by 3 bases and J by 7 bases, with 12 bases left in between. The CDR3 sequence is 14 residues long. CDR3 sequence (DNA): TGCGCCAGCAGCCAGGACTTCGGGGGCGGGGAGCTGTTTTTT. Translation: CASSQDFGGGELFF.

The chain is built from TRBV9 and TRBJ2-3; no firm D call. Between the trimmed V and J ends, which lost 0 bases and 0 bases, there was a span of 5 bases. Germline CDR1 and CDR2: SGDLS and YYNGEE. The CDR3 sequence is 14 residues long. CDR3: CASSVAPSTDTQYF. The CDR3 region has the DNA TGTGCCAGCAGCGTAGCTCCTAGCACAGATACGCAGTATTTT.

CDR3 residues: CASSLLVTNYGYTF. The CDR3 DNA follows: TGTGCCAGCAGCTTACTGGTAACAAACTATGGCTACACCTTC. This rearrangement joins TRBV7-2 to TRBJ1-2; D unresolved. CDR1 and CDR2 (germline): SGHTA, FQGNSA. CDR3 size: 14 residues. V dropped 2 bases and J dropped 2 bases, with 9 bases sitting between them.

The CDR3 loop is CASSLGGQYYGYTF. CDR3 DNA sequence: TGTGCCAGCAGCTTAGGTGGCCAGTACTATGGCTACACCTTC. The V call is TRBV7-2, the J call TRBJ1-2; no definite D call. This CDR3 region has 14 residues. Germline CDR1 reads SGHTA; CDR2 reads FQGNSA. V was pared by 1 base and J by 3 bases, with 9 bases between.

Its frequency marks this clone as medium-sized (0.01 to 0.1%). This chain uses TRBV2 with TRBJ1-4; no clear D gene. The CDR3 runs to 12 residues. Trimming shortened V by 0 bases and J by 10 bases, and 6 bases separated the two germline ends. The V gene's germline CDR1 is SNHLY and CDR2 FYNNEI. The CDR3 is CASSEATRKLFF. The CDR3 DNA is TGTGCCAGCAGTGAAGCAACGAGAAAACTGTTTTTT.